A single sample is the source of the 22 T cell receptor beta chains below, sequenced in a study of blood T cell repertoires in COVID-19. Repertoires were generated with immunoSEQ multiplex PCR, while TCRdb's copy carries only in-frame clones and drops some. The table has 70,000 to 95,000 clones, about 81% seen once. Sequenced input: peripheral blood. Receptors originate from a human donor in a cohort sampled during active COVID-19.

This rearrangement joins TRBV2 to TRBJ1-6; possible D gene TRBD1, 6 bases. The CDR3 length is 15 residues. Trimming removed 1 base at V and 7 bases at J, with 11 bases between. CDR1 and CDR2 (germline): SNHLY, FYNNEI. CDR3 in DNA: TGTGCCAGCAGTGAAGGGTGGACAGTCAATTCACCCCTCCACTTT. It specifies CASSEGWTVNSPLHF.

CDR3 DNA sequence: TGTGCCAGCAGCTTAGATACATATGGCTACACCTTC. It codes for CASSLDTYGYTF. The chain joins TRBV11-2 to TRBJ1-2, with no clear D. The CDR3 covers 12 residues. Deletions cut 0 bases from V and 5 bases from J, with 4 bases between. The germline V gene encodes CDR1 SGHAT and CDR2 FQNNGV.

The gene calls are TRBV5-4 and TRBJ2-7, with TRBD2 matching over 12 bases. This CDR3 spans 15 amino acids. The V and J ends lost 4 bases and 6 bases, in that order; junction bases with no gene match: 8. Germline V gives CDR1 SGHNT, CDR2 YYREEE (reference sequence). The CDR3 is CASSIGLAGIGEQYF. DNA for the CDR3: TGTGCCAGCAGCATCGGACTAGCGGGGATCGGCGAGCAGTACTTC.

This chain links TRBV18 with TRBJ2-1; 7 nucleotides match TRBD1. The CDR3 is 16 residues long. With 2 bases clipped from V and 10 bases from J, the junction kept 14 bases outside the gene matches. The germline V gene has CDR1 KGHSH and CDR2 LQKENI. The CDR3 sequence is CASSPAGTASVREQFF. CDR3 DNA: TGTGCCAGCTCACCAGCCGGGACAGCCTCTGTGCGGGAGCAGTTCTTC.

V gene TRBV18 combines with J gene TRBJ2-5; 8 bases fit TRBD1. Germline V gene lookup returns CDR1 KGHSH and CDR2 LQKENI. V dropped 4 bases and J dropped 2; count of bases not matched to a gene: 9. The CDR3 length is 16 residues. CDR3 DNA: TGTGCCAGCTCACTCAGGACAGGGTTGGTTCAAGAGACCCAGTACTTC. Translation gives CASSLRTGLVQETQYF.

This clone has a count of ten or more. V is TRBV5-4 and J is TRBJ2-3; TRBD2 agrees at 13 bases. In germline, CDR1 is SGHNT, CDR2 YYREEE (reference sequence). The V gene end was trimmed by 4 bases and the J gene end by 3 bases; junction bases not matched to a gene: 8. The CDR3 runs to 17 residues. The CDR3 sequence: CASSPEPLAGGTDTQYF. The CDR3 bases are TGTGCCAGCAGCCCCGAACCACTAGCGGGGGGGACAGATACGCAGTATTTT.

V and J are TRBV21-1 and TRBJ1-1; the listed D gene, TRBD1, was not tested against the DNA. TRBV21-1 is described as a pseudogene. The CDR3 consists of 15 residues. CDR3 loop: CASSVSSHMNTEAFF. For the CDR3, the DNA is TGTGCCAGCAGCGTATCGTCGCACATGAACACTGAAGCTTTCTTT.

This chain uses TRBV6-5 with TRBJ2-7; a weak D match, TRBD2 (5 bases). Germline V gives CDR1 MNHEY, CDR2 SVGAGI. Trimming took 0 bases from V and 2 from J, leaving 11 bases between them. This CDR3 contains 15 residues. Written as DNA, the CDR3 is TGTGCCAGCAGTTACTCGAGTCGGGGTCCCTACGAGCAGTACTTC. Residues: CASSYSSRGPYEQYF.

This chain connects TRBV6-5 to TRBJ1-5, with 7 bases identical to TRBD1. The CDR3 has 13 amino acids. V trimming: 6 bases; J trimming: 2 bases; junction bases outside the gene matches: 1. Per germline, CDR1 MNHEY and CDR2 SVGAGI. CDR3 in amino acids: CASRTGRNQPQHF. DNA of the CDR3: TGTGCCAGCAGGACAGGGCGCAATCAGCCCCAGCATTTT.

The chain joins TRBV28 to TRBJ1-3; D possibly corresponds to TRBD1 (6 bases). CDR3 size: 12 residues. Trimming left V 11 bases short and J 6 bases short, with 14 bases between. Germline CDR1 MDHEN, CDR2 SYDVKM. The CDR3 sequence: CAHGQGINTIYF. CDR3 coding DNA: TGTGCCCACGGGCAGGGGATAAACACCATATATTTT.

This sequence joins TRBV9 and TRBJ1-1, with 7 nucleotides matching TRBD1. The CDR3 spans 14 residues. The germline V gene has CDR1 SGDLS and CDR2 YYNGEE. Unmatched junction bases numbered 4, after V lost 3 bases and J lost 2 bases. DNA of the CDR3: TGTGCCAGCAGCGATGGAGGGGGCAACACTGAAGCTTTCTTT. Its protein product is CASSDGGGNTEAFF.

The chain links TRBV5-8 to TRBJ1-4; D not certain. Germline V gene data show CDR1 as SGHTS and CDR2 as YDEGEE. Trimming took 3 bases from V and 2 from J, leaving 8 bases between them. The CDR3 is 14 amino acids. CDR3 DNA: TGTGCCAGCAGCTCCGGTCGGACTAATGAAAAACTGTTTTTT. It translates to CASSSGRTNEKLFF.

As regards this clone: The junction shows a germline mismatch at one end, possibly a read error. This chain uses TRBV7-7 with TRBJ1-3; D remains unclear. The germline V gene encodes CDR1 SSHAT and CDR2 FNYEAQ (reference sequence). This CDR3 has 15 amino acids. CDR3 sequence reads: CASSFGLGGGNTIYF. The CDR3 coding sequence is TGTGCTAGCAGCTTTGGACTTGGTGGTGGAAACACCATATATTTT. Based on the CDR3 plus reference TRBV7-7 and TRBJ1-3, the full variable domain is GAGVSQSPRYKVTKRGQDVTLRCDPISSHATLYWYQQALGQGPEFLTYFNYEAQPDKSGLPSDRFSAERPEGSISTLTIQRTEQRDSAMYRCASSFGLGGGNTIYFGEGSWLTVV.

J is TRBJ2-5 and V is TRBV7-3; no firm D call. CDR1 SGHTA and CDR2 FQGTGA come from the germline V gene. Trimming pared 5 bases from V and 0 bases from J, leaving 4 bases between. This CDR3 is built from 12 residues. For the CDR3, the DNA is TGTGCCAGCAGCAACTACCAAGAGACCCAGTACTTC. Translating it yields CASSNYQETQYF.

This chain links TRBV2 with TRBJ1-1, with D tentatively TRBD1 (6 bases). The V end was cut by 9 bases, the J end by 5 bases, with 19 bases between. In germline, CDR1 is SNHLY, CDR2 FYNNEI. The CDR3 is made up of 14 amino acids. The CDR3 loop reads CASSPQGFNTEAFF. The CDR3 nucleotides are TGTGCCAGTTCTCCACAGGGTTTTAATACTGAAGCTTTCTTT.

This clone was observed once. This CDR3 reads CASSLRTVNTEAFF. The CDR3, as DNA: TGCGCCAGCAGCTTGAGGACAGTCAACACTGAAGCTTTCTTT. This chain connects TRBV5-1 to TRBJ1-1; D may be TRBD1 (6 bases). V was shortened by 1 base and J by 2 bases, with 9 bases between the two germline ends. Germline V lookup: CDR1 SGHRS, CDR2 YFSETQ. The CDR3 is 14 residues long.

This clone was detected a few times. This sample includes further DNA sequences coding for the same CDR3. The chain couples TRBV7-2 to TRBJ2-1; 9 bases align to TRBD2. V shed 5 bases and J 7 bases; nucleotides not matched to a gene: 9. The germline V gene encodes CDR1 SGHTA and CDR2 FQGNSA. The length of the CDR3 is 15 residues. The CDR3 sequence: CASSQGAGGRNEQFF. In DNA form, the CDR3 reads TGTGCCAGCAGCCAAGGGGCGGGGGGGCGGAATGAGCAGTTCTTC.

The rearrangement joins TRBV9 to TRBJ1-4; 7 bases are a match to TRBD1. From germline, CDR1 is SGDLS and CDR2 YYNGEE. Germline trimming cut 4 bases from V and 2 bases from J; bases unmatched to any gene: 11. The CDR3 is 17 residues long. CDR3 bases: TGTGCCAGCAGCATCTCCTACGGGGACAGCACTAATGAAAAACTGTTTTTT. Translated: CASSISYGDSTNEKLFF. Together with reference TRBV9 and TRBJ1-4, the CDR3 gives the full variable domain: DSGVTQTPKHLITATGQRVTLRCSPRSGDLSVYWYQQSLDQGLQFLIQYYNGEERAKGNILERFSAQQFPDLHSELNLSSLELGDSALYFCASSISYGDSTNEKLFFGSGTQLSVL.

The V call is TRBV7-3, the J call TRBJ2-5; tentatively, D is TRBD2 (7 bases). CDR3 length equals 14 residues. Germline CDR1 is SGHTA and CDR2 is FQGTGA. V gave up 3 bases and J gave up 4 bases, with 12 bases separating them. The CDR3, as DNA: TGTGCCAGCAGCTTTTCGGGGGGCCGAGAGACCCAGTACTTC. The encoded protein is CASSFSGGRETQYF.

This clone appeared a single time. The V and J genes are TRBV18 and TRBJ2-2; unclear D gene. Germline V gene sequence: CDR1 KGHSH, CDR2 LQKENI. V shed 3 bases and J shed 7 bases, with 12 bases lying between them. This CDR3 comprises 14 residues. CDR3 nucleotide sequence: TGTGCCAGCTCACCGATCCCCGCGAGCGGGGAGCTGTTTTTT. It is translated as CASSPIPASGELFF.

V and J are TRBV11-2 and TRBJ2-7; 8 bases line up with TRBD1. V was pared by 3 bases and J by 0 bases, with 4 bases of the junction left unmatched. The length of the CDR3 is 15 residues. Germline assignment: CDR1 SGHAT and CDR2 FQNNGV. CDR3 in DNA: TGTGCCAGCAGCTTGTCGGGACAGGCCTCCTACGAGCAGTACTTC. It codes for CASSLSGQASYEQYF.

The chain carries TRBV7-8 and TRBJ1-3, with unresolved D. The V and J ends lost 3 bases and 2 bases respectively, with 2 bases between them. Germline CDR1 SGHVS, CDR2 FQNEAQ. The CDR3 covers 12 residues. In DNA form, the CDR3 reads TGTGCCAGCAGCTTCGCTGGAAACACCATATATTTT. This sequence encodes CASSFAGNTIYF.